Below, 27 T cell receptor beta chains from the same sample are listed, as sequenced in a study of blood T cell repertoires in COVID-19. Repertoires were generated with immunoSEQ multiplex PCR, while TCRdb's copy carries only in-frame clones and drops some. The repertoire includes fewer than 250,000 clones, approximately 81% of them detected once, and roughly 10% sits in the top ten. The specimen was peripheral blood. These receptors were obtained from an elderly woman with COVID-19, enrolled during active disease.

The genes are TRBV6-1 and TRBJ1-1; 7 bases are a match to TRBD1. Germline V gene data show CDR1 as MNHNS and CDR2 as SASEGT. Trimming cost V 4 bases and J 4 bases; bases outside gene matches: 12. The CDR3 totals 16 residues. CDR3 sequence (DNA): TGTGCCAGCAGTGGATCAATCCTCTACAGGGGCACTGAAGCTTTCTTT. Translating gives CASSGSILYRGTEAFF.

The chain employs TRBV5-4 and TRBJ2-7; 10 bases map to TRBD1. This CDR3 is 15 amino acids long. Germline CDR1 reads SGHNT; CDR2 reads YYREEE (reference sequence). The junction had 5 bases not matched to a gene; V was cut back by 0 bases and J by 5 bases. The CDR3 DNA reads as TGTGCCAGCAGCTTGGGATGGACAGGGGGGGACGAGCAGTACTTC. Encoded protein: CASSLGWTGGDEQYF.

This clone was observed a few times. The chain combines TRBV6-5 with TRBJ2-7; maybe TRBD1 (6 bases). Per the germline V gene, CDR1 is MNHEY and CDR2 is SVGAGI. The ends were cut back, 5 bases at V and 6 bases at J, with 11 bases in the middle. The CDR3 spans 12 residues. CDR3 in amino acids: CASSKQGPEQYV. The CDR3 DNA sequence: TGTGCCAGCAGTAAACAGGGTCCCGAGCAGTACGTC.

The chain carries TRBV9 and TRBJ2-5, with 12 bases aligning to TRBD2. The CDR3 extends over 17 amino acids. V lost 0 bases, J lost 2 bases, and 5 bases stayed unmatched. Germline values: CDR1 SGDLS, CDR2 YYNGEE. Written as DNA, the CDR3 is TGTGCCAGCAGCGTAGCTCCCCTAGCGGGGGGGCAAGAGACCCAGTACTTC. As protein: CASSVAPLAGGQETQYF.

The chain carries TRBV5-4 and TRBJ1-3; possible D gene TRBD1, 6 bases. The V gene's germline CDR1 is SGHNT and CDR2 YYREEE (reference sequence). Trimming took 4 bases from V and 4 from J, leaving 15 bases between them. This CDR3 contains 15 residues. The CDR3 protein is CASSIQGERGNTIYF. CDR3 bases: TGTGCCAGCAGCATACAGGGAGAAAGAGGAAACACCATATATTTT.

This clone appeared a single time. The chain recombines TRBV27 with TRBJ2-6; a weak D match, TRBD2 (5 bases). This CDR3 region has 17 residues. Trimming cost V 3 bases and J 4 bases, with 16 bases left between them. The germline V gene has CDR1 MNHEY and CDR2 SMNVEV (reference sequence). Here the CDR3 reads CASSLLIGVTGANVLTF. The CDR3 coding sequence is TGTGCCAGCAGTTTGCTTATCGGGGTAACCGGGGCCAACGTCCTGACTTTC.

The rearrangement joins TRBV28 to TRBJ1-3, with 7 bases identical to TRBD1. The CDR3 has 15 amino acids. Germline V gene data show CDR1 as MDHEN and CDR2 as SYDVKM. Unmatched junction bases numbered 5, after V lost 6 bases and J lost 0 bases. The CDR3 DNA reads as TGTGCCAGCAGGGACTGGGACAGCTCTGGAAACACCATATATTTT. Translated, it gives CASRDWDSSGNTIYF. Looking up the rest from reference TRBV28 and TRBJ1-3 gives the full variable domain: DVKVTQSSRYLVKRTGEKVFLECVQDMDHENMFWYRQDPGLGLRLIYFSYDVKMKEKGDIPEGYSVSREKKERFSLILESASTNQTSMYLCASRDWDSSGNTIYFGEGSWLTVV.

Turning to this clone: The CDR3 carries no conserved terminal phenylalanine or tryptophan, so it likely arises from a read error. The limits of the CDR3 on the DNA are not certain, so only TCRdb's listed CDR3 is given. The chain uses TRBV15 and TRBJ2-2; no DNA check was done on the table's D call, TRBD2. The CDR3 contains 8 residues when both ends are counted. Germline lookup yields CDR1 LNHNV and CDR2 YYDKDF (reference sequence). The CDR3 protein is CATSRDPL.

This clone has a single count. This chain joins TRBV7-2 and TRBJ1-2; D may be TRBD1 (5 bases). Trimming shortened V by 7 bases and J by 4 bases, and 10 bases separated the two germline ends. CDR1 and CDR2 from the germline V gene are SGHTA and FQGNSA. The CDR3 spans 12 residues. CDR3 coding DNA: TGTGCCAGCACCCAGGGAACCTATGGCTACACCTTC. Amino acid sequence: CASTQGTYGYTF.

The chain joins TRBV6-5 to TRBJ1-4; D uncertain. The CDR3 contains 15 residues. V dropped 6 bases and J dropped 5 bases, with 16 bases sitting between them. Germline V lookup: CDR1 MNHEY, CDR2 SVGAGI. The DNA for the CDR3 is TGTGCCAGCAGATCCAACTACGGCGCGAATGAAAAACTGTTTTTT. Translation gives CASRSNYGANEKLFF.

The chain is built from TRBV15 and TRBJ2-3, with TRBD1 matching 10 bases. The CDR3 spans 15 residues. V lost 8 bases, J lost 4 bases, and 9 bases stayed unmatched. Germline CDR1 LNHNV, CDR2 YYDKDF (reference sequence). CDR3 nucleotide sequence: TGTGCCACCTCGGAATCGGGACAGGGGCCAGATACGCAGTATTTT. It yields the protein CATSESGQGPDTQYF.

This chain uses TRBV27 with TRBJ1-1, with 7 bases fitting TRBD1. The CDR3 is 14 amino acids. Trimming cost V 0 bases and J 4 bases; bases outside gene matches: 2. Germline V lookup: CDR1 MNHEY, CDR2 SMNVEV (reference sequence). The CDR3 DNA sequence: TGTGCCAGCAGTTTATCAACAGGGGTCACTGAAGCTTTCTTT. It yields the protein CASSLSTGVTEAFF.

This clone came up once. The chain carries TRBV2 and TRBJ1-1, with D uncertain. The germline V gene has CDR1 SNHLY and CDR2 FYNNEI. V was clipped by 6 bases and J by 4 bases, with 9 bases between them. The CDR3 is 12 amino acids. CDR3 sequence: CASSFTRTEAFF. Here the CDR3 DNA reads TGTGCCAGCAGCTTCACACGCACTGAAGCTTTCTTT.

The chain has TRBV11-2 and TRBJ2-3; D is undetermined. The V end lost 0 bases, the J end lost 7 bases, and 14 bases lay between the germline ends. The CDR3 contains 15 residues. The germline V gene encodes CDR1 SGHAT and CDR2 FQNNGV. The CDR3 is CASSLDLLGANTQYF. CDR3 nucleotide sequence: TGTGCCAGCAGCTTAGACCTGCTCGGAGCGAATACGCAGTATTTT.

V and J are TRBV6-5 and TRBJ2-2; tentative D call: TRBD1 (5 bases). The ends were cut back, 6 bases at V and 7 bases at J, with 12 bases in the middle. CDR1 MNHEY and CDR2 SVGAGI come from the germline V gene. The CDR3 runs to 13 residues. The CDR3: CASSPRGNGELFF. CDR3 nucleotides: TGTGCCAGCAGCCCAAGGGGAAACGGGGAGCTGTTTTTT.

CDR3 amino acids: CASSTKPTPYGYTF. CDR3 bases: TGTGCCAGTAGTACCAAGCCGACACCCTATGGCTACACCTTC. The chain combines TRBV19 with TRBJ1-2; no clear D gene. V lost 4 bases, J lost 4 bases, and 13 bases lay in between. CDR1 and CDR2 (germline): LNHDA, SQIVND (reference sequence). CDR3 length equals 14 residues.

This chain connects TRBV5-1 to TRBJ1-2; TRBD1 might be the D (5 bases). Germline CDR1 is SGHRS and CDR2 is YFSETQ. The CDR3 consists of 12 residues. Trimming cost V 4 bases and J 7 bases, with 11 bases left between them. Written as DNA, the CDR3 is TGCGCCAGCAGCATCGGGCAGGGTGGCTACACCTTC. This codes for CASSIGQGGYTF.

The chain recombines TRBV28 with TRBJ1-1; 10 bases are a match to TRBD1. The CDR3 runs to 17 residues. The J segment lost 1 base and the V segment lost 6 bases, leaving 11 bases of the junction unmatched. The germline CDR1 and CDR2 sequences are MDHEN and SYDVKM. The CDR3 DNA reads as TGTGCCAGCAGAACTCAGGGGACAGGGGATGGGAACACTGAAGCTTTCTTT. As protein: CASRTQGTGDGNTEAFF.

V gene TRBV27 combines with J gene TRBJ1-4, with 8 bases aligning to TRBD1. This CDR3 contains 15 residues. V was clipped by 3 bases and J by 0 bases; unmatched bases: 0. Per germline, CDR1 MNHEY and CDR2 SMNVEV (reference sequence). CDR3 sequence: CASSLDRATNEKLFF. CDR3 nucleotide sequence: TGTGCCAGCAGTTTGGACAGGGCAACTAATGAAAAACTGTTTTTT.

In regard to this clone: The sample carries other DNA sequences with the same CDR3. V gene TRBV29-1 combines with J gene TRBJ2-7; tentative D call: TRBD1 (6 bases). The V end lost 3 bases, the J end lost 2 bases, and 8 bases lay between the germline ends. This CDR3 spans 12 amino acids. Germline CDR1 is SQVTM and CDR2 is ANQGSEA. CDR3 loop: CSVEGQTYEQYF. The DNA of the CDR3 is TGCAGCGTTGAGGGACAAACCTACGAGCAGTACTTC.

The chain is built from TRBV18 and TRBJ2-1, with D maybe TRBD2 (6 bases). The V end lost 3 bases, the J end lost 5 bases, and 14 bases lay between the germline ends. CDR1 and CDR2 from the germline V gene are KGHSH and LQKENI. This CDR3 is built from 15 residues. The CDR3 DNA reads TGTGCCAGCTCACCGTCAGGGACTCGCAACAATGAGCAGTTCTTC. It codes for CASSPSGTRNNEQFF. The whole variable domain, filled in from reference TRBV18 and TRBJ2-1, reads NAGVMQNPRHLVRRRGQEARLRCSPMKGHSHVYWYRQLPEEGLKFMVYLQKENIIDESGMPKERFSAEFPKEGPSILRIQQVVRGDSAAYFCASSPSGTRNNEQFFGPGTRLTVL.

The chain has TRBV5-1 and TRBJ1-2; tentative D call: TRBD1 (6 bases). V lost 5 bases and J 2 bases, leaving 10 bases between the germline ends. Germline CDR1 SGHRS, CDR2 YFSETQ. This CDR3 spans 13 amino acids. The CDR3 loop is CASRTDSNYGYTF. In nucleotides, the CDR3 is TGCGCCAGCAGGACGGACAGCAACTATGGCTACACCTTC.

The rearrangement links TRBV27 to TRBJ1-1; D perhaps matches TRBD1 (6 bases). The V end was cut by 3 bases, the J end by 1 base, with 9 bases between. CDR1 MNHEY and CDR2 SMNVEV come from the germline V gene (reference sequence). The CDR3 has 14 amino acids. The CDR3: CASSLRTENTEAFF. The CDR3 coding sequence is TGTGCCAGCAGTTTGCGGACAGAGAACACTGAAGCTTTCTTT.

V gene TRBV18 combines with J gene TRBJ1-1, with 9 positions matching TRBD1. V gave up 6 bases and J gave up 7 bases; unmatched junction bases: 6. The length of the CDR3 is 13 residues. Germline V gives CDR1 KGHSH, CDR2 LQKENI. The DNA of the CDR3 is TGTGCCAGCTCTGGGACAGGGACCCTTGAAGCTTTCTTT. Its protein is CASSGTGTLEAFF. Based on the CDR3 plus reference TRBV18 and TRBJ1-1, the full variable domain is NAGVMQNPRHLVRRRGQEARLRCSPMKGHSHVYWYRQLPEEGLKFMVYLQKENIIDESGMPKERFSAEFPKEGPSILRIQQVVRGDSAAYFCASSGTGTLEAFFGQGTRLTVV.

This clone was observed a few times. The CDR3 protein is CASSSQGRGYTF. The CDR3 DNA follows: TGTGCCAGCAGCTCGCAGGGGAGAGGCTACACCTTC. This chain connects TRBV13 to TRBJ1-2, with a possible D match to TRBD1 (6 bases). CDR1 is PRHDT and CDR2 is FYEKMQ in the germline V gene (reference sequence). Trimming took 4 bases from V and 8 from J, leaving 11 bases between them. The CDR3 covers 12 residues.

The rearrangement uses TRBV5-1 and TRBJ1-1; D gene unclear. Germline assignment: CDR1 SGHRS and CDR2 YFSETQ. There are 15 residues in the CDR3. The V end was cut by 0 bases, the J end by 3 bases, with 12 bases between. The chain's CDR3 is CASSLAGLKDTEAFF. The CDR3 DNA is TGCGCCAGCAGCTTGGCGGGTTTGAAGGACACTGAAGCTTTCTTT.

CDR3 in amino acids: CASSQRGGNTDTQYF. The CDR3 bases are TGTGCCAGCAGCCAAAGAGGGGGTAACACAGATACGCAGTATTTT. V usage is TRBV3-1 (or the pseudogene TRBV3-2) and J usage is TRBJ2-3; tentative D call: TRBD1 (6 bases). This CDR3 contains 15 residues. Trimming removed 2 bases from V and 2 bases from J, with 11 bases in between. Germline CDR1 reads LGHDT; CDR2 reads YNNKEL (reference sequence).